This TCR beta chain was profiled in a study of blood T cell repertoires in COVID-19. This clone was found once. TCRdb's copy holds only in-frame clones and misses some; the assay was immunoSEQ multiplex PCR. The sample comprises 250,000 or so clones, around 87% of which are singletons, and approximately 1.5% rests with the top ten. The TCR comes from a woman in her thirties or forties who had recovered from COVID-19. Sequenced sample: peripheral blood.

The DNA of the CDR3 is TGTGCCAGCAGTTTGGCGACAGCAACCGGGGAGCTGTTTTTT. Encoded protein: CASSLATATGELFF. This chain links TRBV27 with TRBJ2-2; a weak D match, TRBD1 (5 bases). Germline CDR1 MNHEY, CDR2 SMNVEV (reference sequence). The CDR3 runs 14 residues. Deletions cut 3 bases from V and 5 bases from J, with 10 bases between.